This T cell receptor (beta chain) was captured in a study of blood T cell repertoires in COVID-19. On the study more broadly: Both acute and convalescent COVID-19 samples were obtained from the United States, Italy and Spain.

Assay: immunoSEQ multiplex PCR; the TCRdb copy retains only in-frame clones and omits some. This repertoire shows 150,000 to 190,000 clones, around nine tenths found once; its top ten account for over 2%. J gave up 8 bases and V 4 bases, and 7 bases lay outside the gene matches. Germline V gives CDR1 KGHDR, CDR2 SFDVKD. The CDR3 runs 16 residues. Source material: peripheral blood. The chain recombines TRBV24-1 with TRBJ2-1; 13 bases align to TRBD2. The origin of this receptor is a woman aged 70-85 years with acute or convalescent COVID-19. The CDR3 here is CATSEHTSGGADEQFF. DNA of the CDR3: TGTGCCACCAGTGAACATACTAGCGGGGGGGCGGATGAGCAGTTCTTC.